Given below is one T cell receptor (beta chain) in context. Its cognate antigen is unknown. The data were taken from a study of T cell responses to AZD1222 COVID-19 vaccine. Overall study context: Doses given second, at about 4 or about 12 weeks, were pooled.

The method was immunoSEQ multiplex PCR; TCRdb's version includes in-frame clones alone and lacks a portion of them. The table lists about 170,000 clones, 93% of them singletons, with 3.5% to 5% in the top ten. Study results and caveats: Close to half of spike-specific TCRs reportedly recognize unmutated variant regions. Possibly, clonal diversity was underestimated; donors were largely white British and included more females. Mapped onto spike, vaccine-associated CD4 TCRs spanned it and were dominant at 160-218 and 743-854.

Per the germline V gene, CDR1 is SGHKS and CDR2 is YYEKEE (reference sequence). Trimming pared 4 bases from V and 7 bases from J, leaving 15 bases between. CDR3 length equals 15 residues. The sample consisted of peripheral blood, taken on day 0 of AZD1222 vaccination. The sequence was collected from an adult in good health. The V and J genes are TRBV5-5 and TRBJ1-6, with a tentative D call TRBD1 (5 bases). For the CDR3, the DNA is TGTGCCAGCAGCGGGGGACGGGTACCAAATTCACCCCTCCACTTT. It encodes CASSGGRVPNSPLHF. Together with reference TRBV5-5 and TRBJ1-6, the CDR3 gives the full variable domain: DAGVTQSPTHLIKTRGQQVTLRCSPISGHKSVSWYQQVLGQGPQFIFQYYEKEERGRGNFPDRFSARQFPNYSSELNVNALLLGDSALYLCASSGGRVPNSPLHFGNGTRLTVT.